Following are 31 T cell receptor beta chains from one sample sequenced in a study of shared T cell receptors in the human thymus. The table came from immunoSEQ multiplex PCR; TCRdb's copy has only in-frame clones and leaves some out. The table has about 500,000 clones, more than 75% seen once. These data are also associated with another study on human thymus T cells.

The specimen sequenced was thymocytes. The receptors here all came from a boy younger than two with a congenital heart defect.

The chain is built from TRBV18 and TRBJ2-5; D call uncertain. The DNA end favors TRBJ2-7, so the J call may be wrong. The CDR3 is 15 residues long. Germline lookup yields CDR1 KGHSH and CDR2 LQKENI. The CDR3 here is CASSPPAEDRYEQYF. The CDR3 bases are TGTGCCAGCTCACCACCGGCGGAAGACCGCTACGAGCAGTACTTC.

The chain joins TRBV19 to TRBJ2-3, with 8 nucleotides matching TRBD1. The germline CDR1 and CDR2 sequences are LNHDA and SQIVND (reference sequence). Trimming took 7 bases from V and 4 from J; bases not matched to a gene: 10. This CDR3 comprises 15 residues. This chain's CDR3 is CASTMTGAWPDTQYF. CDR3 DNA: TGTGCCAGTACTATGACAGGGGCTTGGCCAGATACGCAGTATTTT. The full variable domain, in which reference TRBV19 and TRBJ2-3 provide the parts outside the CDR3, is DGGITQSPKYLFRKEGQNVTLSCEQNLNHDAMYWYRQDPGQGLRLIYYSQIVNDFQKGDIAEGYSVSREKKESFPLTVTSAQKNPTAFYLCASTMTGAWPDTQYFGPGTRLTVL.

This clone was counted only a few times. The J gene is TRBJ2-7, the V gene TRBV15; weak D call: TRBD1 (5 bases). The CDR3 spans 14 residues. Germline-derived CDR1 and CDR2 are LNHNV and YYDKDF (reference sequence). The ends were cut back, 8 bases at V and 3 bases at J, with 17 bases in the middle. Written as DNA, the CDR3 is TGTGCCACCGGCGGACAAGGCCCCTACTACGAGCAGTACTTC. Translated: CATGGQGPYYEQYF.

The chain joins TRBV10-3 to TRBJ2-1; TRBD1 might be the D (6 bases). This CDR3 has 14 amino acids. Looked up from germline, CDR1 is ENHRY and CDR2 is SYGVKD. The V and J ends lost 6 bases and 10 bases respectively, with 19 bases between them. CDR3 residues: CAISSGTSTREQFF. Here the CDR3 DNA reads TGTGCCATCAGCTCCGGGACATCCACGCGGGAGCAGTTCTTC.

This chain joins TRBV12-5 and TRBJ1-1; D is unclear. The V and J ends lost 3 bases and 1 base respectively, with 12 bases between them. This CDR3 has 15 amino acids. Germline CDR1 and CDR2: LGHNT and FRNRAP. The CDR3 loop reads CASGLVRTPNTEAFF. The CDR3 DNA reads TGTGCTAGTGGTTTAGTCAGGACTCCGAACACTGAAGCTTTCTTT.

This clone was picked up one time. The rearrangement joins TRBV18 to TRBJ2-2, with D perhaps matching TRBD2 (5 bases). V gave up 3 bases and J gave up 0 bases, with 11 bases separating them. Germline V gene lookup returns CDR1 KGHSH and CDR2 LQKENI. The CDR3 loop spans 16 amino acids. CDR3 DNA: TGTGCCAGCTCACCGGGTCGGGAATCGAACACCGGGGAGCTGTTTTTT. It codes for CASSPGRESNTGELFF.

The J gene is TRBJ2-7, the V gene TRBV5-1; TRBD2 matches at 8 bases. The CDR3 runs to 13 residues. The germline V gene has CDR1 SGHRS and CDR2 YFSETQ. J gave up 12 bases and V 0 bases, and 8 bases lay outside the gene matches. CDR3: CASSLDGLADSYF. The CDR3 DNA reads TGCGCCAGCAGCTTGGATGGACTAGCCGATTCGTACTTC.

Concerning this clone itself: Relative to the germline gene, one junction end is altered; a read error may explain this. This chain links TRBV30 with TRBJ2-1; 12 bases line up with TRBD2. This CDR3 spans 13 amino acids. CDR1 and CDR2 (germline): GTSNPN, SVGIG (reference sequence). The CDR3 reads CAGRTSGKHEQFF. DNA of the CDR3: TGTGCCGGGAGGACTAGCGGGAAACATGAGCAGTTCTTC.

The rearrangement links TRBV4-1 to TRBJ2-1, with D possibly being TRBD2 (5 bases). V dropped 4 bases and J dropped 8 bases, with 15 bases sitting between them. This CDR3 has 14 residues. The germline CDR1 and CDR2 sequences are MGHRA and YSYEKL. CDR3 in DNA: TGCGCCAGCAGCCCTTCGCAGCGGTGGGATGAGCAGTTCTTC. As protein: CASSPSQRWDEQFF.

This sequence joins TRBV19 and TRBJ1-2, with a weak D call TRBD1 (6 bases). CDR1 is LNHDA and CDR2 is SQIVND in the germline V gene (reference sequence). The CDR3 sequence is 13 residues long. V was clipped by 5 bases and J by 8 bases, with 15 bases between them. The CDR3: CASSCTGWRGYTF. CDR3 DNA sequence: TGTGCCAGTAGTTGTACAGGGTGGCGAGGCTACACCTTC.

The V call is TRBV28, the J call TRBJ2-1; 7 bases agree with TRBD2. The CDR3 covers 17 residues. CDR1 MDHEN and CDR2 SYDVKM come from the germline V gene. V was clipped by 3 bases and J by 12 bases; unmatched bases: 20. The CDR3 nucleotides are TGTGCCAGCAGTTTCCCAAAAACTAGGCGGGGGTCGGACGGGCAGTTCTTC. Its protein product is CASSFPKTRRGSDGQFF. Looking up the rest from reference TRBV28 and TRBJ2-1 gives the full variable domain: DVKVTQSSRYLVKRTGEKVFLECVQDMDHENMFWYRQDPGLGLRLIYFSYDVKMKEKGDIPEGYSVSREKKERFSLILESASTNQTSMYLCASSFPKTRRGSDGQFFGPGTRLTVL.

The J gene is TRBJ1-4, the V gene TRBV7-2; the D gene is possibly TRBD1 (5 bases). This CDR3 comprises 15 residues. The V and J ends lost 2 bases and 5 bases respectively, with 12 bases between them. The V gene's germline CDR1 is SGHTA and CDR2 FQGNSA. CDR3 sequence: CASSLRRGGNEKLFF. CDR3 sequence (DNA): TGTGCCAGCAGCTTAAGAAGGGGAGGGAATGAAAAACTGTTTTTT.

This chain connects TRBV15 to TRBJ2-7, with unresolved D. Germline values: CDR1 LNHNV, CDR2 YYDKDF (reference sequence). CDR3 size: 16 residues. The germline V and J ends were trimmed by 1 base and 0 bases, with 13 bases remaining between them. In nucleotides, the CDR3 is TGTGCCACCAGCAGAGTGGCAGTTCCAAGCTCCTACGAGCAGTACTTC. This sequence encodes CATSRVAVPSSYEQYF.

The V call is TRBV4-3, the J call TRBJ2-7; D may be TRBD2 (5 bases). Germline V gene data show CDR1 as LGHNA and CDR2 as YSLEER. This CDR3 has 19 residues. V was clipped by 0 bases and J by 4 bases, with 25 bases between them. The CDR3 region has the DNA TGCGCCAGCAGCCAAGATTCGGGGTGGGGTGGCGGTCTAAGGTACGAGCAGTACTTC. Protein product: CASSQDSGWGGGLRYEQYF.

The CDR3 DNA sequence: TGTGCCAGCAGCTCCACCCCAAGGGGGGGACTAGAGGACACAGATACGCAGTATTTT. This encodes CASSSTPRGGLEDTDTQYF. The chain links TRBV11-2 to TRBJ2-3, with TRBD2 matching 8 bases. CDR3 size: 19 residues. The ends lost 4 bases at V and 2 bases at J; junction bases unmatched: 17. CDR1 and CDR2 (germline): SGHAT, FQNNGV.

The chain joins TRBV5-5 to TRBJ2-7, with 14 bases identical to TRBD2. The CDR3 is 18 residues long. The germline gives CDR1 SGHKS, CDR2 YYEKEE (reference sequence). Trimming took 0 bases from V and 3 from J; bases not matched to a gene: 8. DNA of the CDR3: TGTGCCAGCAGCTTGGACGGGACTAGCGGGAGTTGGCGCTACGAGCAGTACTTC. Its protein is CASSLDGTSGSWRYEQYF.

The chain has TRBV27 and TRBJ1-1, with 7 nucleotides matching TRBD1. The V gene end was trimmed by 10 bases and the J gene end by 3 bases; junction bases not matched to a gene: 8. CDR1 is MNHEY, CDR2 SMNVEV, per germline (reference sequence). The CDR3 consists of 13 residues. CDR3 in DNA: TGTGCCACCATCAAAACAGGGGACACTGAAGCTTTCTTT. This codes for CATIKTGDTEAFF.

The chain employs TRBV11-2 and TRBJ1-4, with D possibly matching TRBD1 (6 bases). Trimming removed 1 base from V and 8 bases from J, with 14 bases in between. The V gene's germline CDR1 is SGHAT and CDR2 FQNNGV. The CDR3 is 15 amino acids. The CDR3 sequence is CASSLGAGENEKLFF. The CDR3 DNA reads as TGTGCCAGCAGCTTAGGGGCAGGGGAGAACGAAAAACTGTTTTTT.

This clone has more than one count but fewer than ten. The chain couples TRBV19 to TRBJ2-2; TRBD2 matches 8 bases. V shed 3 bases and J 4 bases; nucleotides not matched to a gene: 10. This CDR3 has 17 residues. Germline V gene data show CDR1 as LNHDA and CDR2 as SQIVND (reference sequence). The CDR3 is CASSITAGVGCTGELFF. The CDR3 nucleotides read TGTGCCAGTAGTATCACAGCGGGAGTAGGTTGCACCGGGGAGCTGTTTTTT.

The rearrangement joins TRBV4-2 to TRBJ2-1; 12 positions match TRBD2. CDR3 size: 18 residues. Germline CDR1 is LGHNA and CDR2 is YNFKEQ. The V gene end was trimmed by 1 base and the J gene end by 6 bases; junction bases not matched to a gene: 10. The CDR3 reads CASSQGRFETSGSNEQFF. CDR3 bases: TGTGCCAGCAGCCAAGGAAGGTTCGAGACTAGCGGGAGCAATGAGCAGTTCTTC.

The chain uses TRBV5-4 and TRBJ2-1; perhaps TRBD2 as D (6 bases). The V gene's germline CDR1 is SGHNT and CDR2 YYREEE (reference sequence). V lost 6 bases and J lost 3, with 13 bases in between. This CDR3 is built from 14 residues. As DNA, the CDR3 is TGTGCCAGCAACCGACTAGGAGACTACAATGAGCAGTTCTTC. This gives the protein CASNRLGDYNEQFF.

As regards this clone: The same CDR3 also results from other DNA sequences found in this sample. The chain recombines TRBV5-1 with TRBJ1-1; unclear D gene. The V gene's germline CDR1 is SGHRS and CDR2 YFSETQ. The CDR3 length is 14 residues. Trimming removed 0 bases at V and 1 base at J, with 7 bases between. The CDR3 loop is CASSLAGTNTEAFF. CDR3 DNA: TGCGCCAGCAGCTTGGCGGGAACGAACACTGAAGCTTTCTTT.

V usage is TRBV6-1 and J usage is TRBJ2-7; the match to TRBD1 covers 8 bases. Germline V gene sequence: CDR1 MNHNS, CDR2 SASEGT. The CDR3 loop spans 12 amino acids. The junction had 10 bases not matched to a gene; V was cut back by 7 bases and J by 11 bases. The CDR3 DNA sequence: TGTGCCAGCACCACCCCCCCACAGGGGGAGTACTTC. Its translation: CASTTPPQGEYF.

The rearrangement links TRBV7-3 to TRBJ2-3; 8 bases line up with TRBD2. The CDR3 runs 16 residues. Germline V CDR1 and CDR2: SGHTA, FQGTGA. V lost 5 bases and J lost 7; bases outside the gene matches: 14. The CDR3 DNA follows: TGTGCCAGCAGCCCCTTTGGCGCGGGAGGAGACAATACGCAGTATTTT. It specifies CASSPFGAGGDNTQYF.

This chain uses TRBV14 with TRBJ2-7, with TRBD1 matching over 8 bases. The germline CDR1 and CDR2 sequences are SGHDN and FVKESK. After removal of 0 bases from V and 5 bases from J, the junction contained 3 bases not matched to a gene. There are 14 residues in the CDR3. CDR3 in amino acids: CASSQEETGDEQYF. In DNA form, the CDR3 reads TGTGCCAGCAGCCAAGAGGAGACAGGGGACGAGCAGTACTTC.

Only one count was recorded for this clone. This chain links TRBV4-2 with TRBJ2-7; D is perhaps TRBD1 (5 bases). CDR1 and CDR2 (germline): LGHNA, YNFKEQ. The germline V and J ends were trimmed by 1 base and 5 bases, with 15 bases remaining between them. There are 15 residues in the CDR3. For the CDR3, the DNA is TGTGCCAGCAGCCAAGTAAACCAGGGTCCCGACGAGCAGTACTTC. Protein sequence: CASSQVNQGPDEQYF.

The chain employs TRBV10-2 and TRBJ2-7; no firm D call. V lost 8 bases, J lost 1 base, and 18 bases lay in between. CDR3 length: 15 amino acids. The germline gives CDR1 WSHSY, CDR2 SAAADI. DNA for the CDR3: TGCGCCAGCGCCGGGTGGAGTCGCGTATCCTACGAGCAGTACTTC. Translating it yields CASAGWSRVSYEQYF.

This clone showed up just a few times. The chain links TRBV4-1 to TRBJ1-3; D call uncertain. The CDR3 spans 16 residues. Germline assignment: CDR1 MGHRA and CDR2 YSYEKL. Trimming cost V 4 bases and J 1 base, with 14 bases left between them. The CDR3 reads CASSPHQEGSGNTIYF. CDR3 bases: TGCGCCAGCAGCCCCCATCAGGAGGGATCTGGAAACACCATATATTTT.

In this sample, this clone turned up a few times. Here the CDR3 reads CASSSTDRGETQYF. The CDR3 bases are TGTGCCAGCAGCTCAACGGACAGGGGAGAGACCCAGTACTTC. The chain recombines TRBV7-9 with TRBJ2-5, with 9 bases that match TRBD1. CDR3 length: 14 amino acids. Per the germline V gene, CDR1 is SEHNR and CDR2 is FQNEAQ (reference sequence). The junction had 4 bases not matched to a gene; V was cut back by 4 bases and J by 4 bases. Together with reference TRBV7-9 and TRBJ2-5, the CDR3 gives the full variable domain: DTGVSQNPRHKITKRGQNVTFRCDPISEHNRLYWYRQTLGQGPEFLTYFQNEAQLEKSRLLSDRFSAERPKGSFSTLEIQRTEQGDSAMYLCASSSTDRGETQYFGPGTRLLVL.

The chain combines TRBV30 with TRBJ1-2, with TRBD1 matching 7 bases. This CDR3 is built from 15 residues. Per germline, CDR1 GTSNPN and CDR2 SVGIG (reference sequence). Trimming removed 0 bases from V and 3 bases from J; junction bases left unmatched: 7. Here the CDR3 reads CAWSVWTGLDYGYTF. The DNA for the CDR3 is TGTGCCTGGAGTGTCTGGACAGGCCTCGACTATGGCTACACCTTC.

This chain uses TRBV15 with TRBJ2-1; D remains ambiguous. The CDR3 runs to 15 residues. Per germline, CDR1 LNHNV and CDR2 YYDKDF (reference sequence). V was trimmed by 1 base and J by 1 base, leaving 8 bases between them. CDR3 loop: CATSRVPVSYNEQFF. As DNA, the CDR3 is TGTGCCACCAGCAGAGTCCCGGTTTCCTACAATGAGCAGTTCTTC.